These 5 T cell receptor beta chains originate from one sample sequenced in a study of blood T cell repertoires in COVID-19. This table comes from immunoSEQ multiplex PCR, and its TCRdb copy is limited to in-frame clones, with some not included. The sample yields around 170,000 clones, roughly 70% seen once. The sequencing input was peripheral blood. The receptors come from a woman over 75 with acute or convalescent COVID-19.

The genes are TRBV7-9 and TRBJ1-5, with 7 bases lining up with TRBD1. This CDR3 comprises 13 residues. Germline CDR1 reads SEHNR; CDR2 reads FQNEAQ (reference sequence). The CDR3 nucleotides are TGTGCGTCCGGAGGGGGCGGCAATCAGCCCCAGCATTTT. It translates to CASGGGGNQPQHF.

For this clone: Distinct nucleotide sequences in the sample also encode this CDR3. This sequence joins TRBV5-1 and TRBJ1-6; D might be TRBD1 (5 bases). This CDR3 spans 13 amino acids. The V end was cut by 0 bases, the J end by 10 bases, with 8 bases between. Looked up from germline, CDR1 is SGHRS and CDR2 is YFSETQ. The CDR3 DNA sequence: TGCGCCAGCAGCTTGGCAGGGTACTCACCCCTCCACTTT. This sequence encodes CASSLAGYSPLHF. The full variable domain, with the rest looked up from reference TRBV5-1 and TRBJ1-6, is KAGVTQTPRYLIKTRGQQVTLSCSPISGHRSVSWYQQTPGQGLQFLFEYFSETQRNKGNFPGRFSGRQFSNSRSEMNVSTLELGDSALYLCASSLAGYSPLHFGNGTRLTVT.

This clone has only one observation. The rearrangement joins TRBV4-2 to TRBJ2-7; a weak D match, TRBD2 (6 bases). Trimming left V 5 bases short and J 5 bases short, with 22 bases between. Per germline, CDR1 LGHNA and CDR2 YNFKEQ. CDR3 length: 16 amino acids. This CDR3 is CASSRTTAGTGDEQYF. The CDR3, as DNA: TGTGCCAGCAGCAGGACTACAGCCGGAACCGGCGACGAGCAGTACTTC.

The chain uses TRBV19 and TRBJ2-3; 8 nucleotides line up with TRBD2. Germline CDR1 and CDR2: LNHDA and SQIVND (reference sequence). This CDR3 region has 14 residues. J lost 0 bases, V lost 9 bases, and 5 bases had no gene match. The CDR3 is CASKAGVSTDTQYF. DNA of the CDR3: TGTGCCAGCAAAGCGGGGGTAAGCACAGATACGCAGTATTTT.

The chain recombines TRBV7-2 with TRBJ2-3; 7 nucleotides line up with TRBD1. The V and J ends lost 2 bases and 8 bases, in that order; junction bases with no gene match: 4. Germline CDR1 is SGHTA and CDR2 is FQGNSA. The CDR3 is 13 amino acids. In DNA, the CDR3 is TGTGCCAGCAGCTTATGGGGACAGAGTACGCAGTATTTT. Its translation is CASSLWGQSTQYF.